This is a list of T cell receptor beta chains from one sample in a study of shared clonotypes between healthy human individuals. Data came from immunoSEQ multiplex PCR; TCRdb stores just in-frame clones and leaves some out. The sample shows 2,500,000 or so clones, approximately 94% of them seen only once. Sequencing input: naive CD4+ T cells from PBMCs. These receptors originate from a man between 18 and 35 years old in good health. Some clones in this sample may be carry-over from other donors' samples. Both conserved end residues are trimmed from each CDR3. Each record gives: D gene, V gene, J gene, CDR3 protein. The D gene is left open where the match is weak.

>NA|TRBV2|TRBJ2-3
ASGSRADSTDTQY
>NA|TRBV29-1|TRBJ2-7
SVDSREQY
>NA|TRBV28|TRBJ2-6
ASRRSGANVLT
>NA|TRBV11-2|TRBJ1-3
ASSLVHLGNTIY
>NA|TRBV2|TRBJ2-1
ASRGYNEQF
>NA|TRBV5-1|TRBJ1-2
ASSVEAGLGGYT
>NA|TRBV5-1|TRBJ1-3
ASSEGGNGNTIY
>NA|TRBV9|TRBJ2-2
ASSPTSSGTTGELF
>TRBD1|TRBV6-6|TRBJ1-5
ASSPTGGAGQPQH
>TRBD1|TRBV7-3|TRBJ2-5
ASSFDRAGTQY
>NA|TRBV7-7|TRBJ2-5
ASSQGRGETQY
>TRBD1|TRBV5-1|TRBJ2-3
ASRNSQGADTQY
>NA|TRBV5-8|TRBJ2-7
ASSFRPHRTGSYEQY
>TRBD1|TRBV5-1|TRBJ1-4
ASSQTGVDEKLF
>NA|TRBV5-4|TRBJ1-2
ASSLTVSATNYGYT
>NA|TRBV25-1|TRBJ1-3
ASSDPRLPGNTIY
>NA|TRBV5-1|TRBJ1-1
ASSILRGATEAF
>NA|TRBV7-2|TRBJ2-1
ASSSGLITGEQF
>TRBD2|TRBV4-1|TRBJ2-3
ASSQPGTSGRGGGDTQY
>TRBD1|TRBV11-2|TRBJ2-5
ASSLGTGLRETQY
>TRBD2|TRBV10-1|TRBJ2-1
ASSRSGSSYNEQF
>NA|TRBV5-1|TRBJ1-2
ASSITTDGHGDGYT
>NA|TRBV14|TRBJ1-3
ASSPRQSGNTIY
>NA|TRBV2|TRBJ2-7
ASGATGNRWSYEQY
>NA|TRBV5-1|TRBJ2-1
ASSGHLNEQF
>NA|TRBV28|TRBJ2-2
ASSLSTANTGELF
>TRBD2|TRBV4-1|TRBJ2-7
ASSQDRGEGYEQY
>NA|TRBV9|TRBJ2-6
ASSVGPSGGHGANVLT
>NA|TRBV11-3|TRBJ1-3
ASSSDRLGNTIY
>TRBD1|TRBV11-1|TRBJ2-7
ASSLGLGQAYEQY
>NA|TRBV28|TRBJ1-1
ASSLTGGVNTEAF
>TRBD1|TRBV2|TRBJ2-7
ASNGQGYEQY
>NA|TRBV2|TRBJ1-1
ASSRQALNTEAF
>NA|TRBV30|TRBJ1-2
AWSLPPAGNYGYT
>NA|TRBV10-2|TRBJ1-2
ASSESRRGNGYT
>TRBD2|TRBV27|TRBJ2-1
ASSSGLAVREQF
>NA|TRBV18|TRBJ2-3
ASASFSGIPDTQY
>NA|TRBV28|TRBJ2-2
ASTGTGYTGELF
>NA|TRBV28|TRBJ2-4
ASSSHHILEKNIQY
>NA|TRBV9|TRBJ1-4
ARLAAPPTNEKLF
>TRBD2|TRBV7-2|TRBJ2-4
ASSRTAAGGRERNIQY
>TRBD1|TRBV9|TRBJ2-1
ASSVMGQGLREQF
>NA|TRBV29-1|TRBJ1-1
SVPLRAVGTEAF
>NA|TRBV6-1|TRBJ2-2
ASSEAYRTGELF
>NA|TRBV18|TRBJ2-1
ASSPTVSSYNEQF
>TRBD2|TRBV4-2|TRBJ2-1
ASSQGPGLALYNEQF
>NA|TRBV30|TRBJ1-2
AWRDSSGYGYT
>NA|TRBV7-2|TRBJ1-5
ASSLVGRGDSNQPQH
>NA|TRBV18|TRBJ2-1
ASSYRVYEQF